These T cell receptor beta chains were read from a single sample in a study of blood T cell repertoires in COVID-19. Sequencing used immunoSEQ multiplex PCR; TCRdb keeps in-frame clones, though not all of them. The sample yields roughly 57,000 clones, over 60% seen once. The sample consisted of peripheral blood. These receptors all stem from a man aged 25 to 45 with COVID-19, enrolled during active disease. The CDR3 runs from the conserved cysteine through the conserved F or W. Fields, in order: V gene, D gene, J gene, clone size, CDR3 DNA, CDR3 protein. A D gene is named only where the DNA matches it firmly. Clone size appears in some rows only: once, few, many, or a class for an expanded clone.

>TRBV29-1|TRBD1|TRBJ1-1|-
TGCAGCGTTGGGAAATGGGGGGACAGGACTGAAGCTTTCTTT
CSVGKWGDRTEAFF
>TRBV7-9|TRBD2|TRBJ2-7|-
TGTGCCAGCAGCTTGGATCTCAGCGGGAGCTACGAGCAGTACTTC
CASSLDLSGSYEQYF
>TRBV27|-|TRBJ2-7|-
TGTGCCAGCAGTCCGAGTTATACAGGGAGCTCCTACGAGCAGTACTTC
CASSPSYTGSSYEQYF
>TRBV7-2|TRBD2|TRBJ2-1|-
TGTGCCAGCAGCTTAGCGGGCGGGAGAAATGAGCAGTTCTTC
CASSLAGGRNEQFF
>TRBV2|TRBD2|TRBJ2-5|-
TGTGCCAGCTCCTTTGGACGAGCGGGGGGGACAGAGACCCAGTACTTC
CASSFGRAGGTETQYF
>TRBV11-2|-|TRBJ1-2|-
TGTGCCAGCAGCTTGTCACCAGCTAACTATGGCTACACCTTC
CASSLSPANYGYTF
>TRBV5-6|TRBD2|TRBJ2-3|-
TGTGCCAGCAGCCCGACCGGACTAGCTGCGCAGTATTTT
CASSPTGLAAQYF
>TRBV6-5|-|TRBJ1-1|-
TGTGCCATCACCTTTGGGGGAGGGACTGAAGCTTTCTTT
CAITFGGGTEAFF
>TRBV27|-|TRBJ1-6|-
TGTGCCAGCAGTTGGGAGGGGGGCTATAATTCACCCCTCCACTTT
CASSWEGGYNSPLHF
>TRBV10-2|-|TRBJ1-3|few
TGCGCCAGCAGGGACAGAATCTCTGGAAACACCATATATTTT
CASRDRISGNTIYF
>TRBV28|TRBD1|TRBJ1-6|-
TGTGCCAGCAGTTTACGGACAGGGGATTCACCCCTCCACTTT
CASSLRTGDSPLHF
>TRBV18|TRBD1|TRBJ1-1|-
TGTGCCAGCTTCCTCCGAGGACAGGCGAACACTGAAGCTTTCTTT
CASFLRGQANTEAFF
>TRBV11-2|-|TRBJ2-1|-
TGTGCCAGCACCCAGAGCCCCCATGGACTTTCCCGACGAAACAATGAGCAGTTCTTC
CASTQSPHGLSRRNNEQFF
>TRBV7-9|-|TRBJ1-2|-
TGTGCCAGCAGCGTACTACAGGGATCCTATGGCTACACCTTC
CASSVLQGSYGYTF
>TRBV4-2|-|TRBJ1-1|-
TGTGCCAGCAGCCCCGAACCGAGCGCCACTGAAGCTTTCTTT
CASSPEPSATEAFF
>TRBV9|-|TRBJ1-1|-
TGTGCCAGCAGCGTAGGCGGGGGGACCACTGAAGCTTTCTTT
CASSVGGGTTEAFF
>TRBV30|-|TRBJ2-2|-
TGTGCCTGGAGTGTGGCGGCTCGGAAGCTGTTTTTT
CAWSVAARKLFF
>TRBV9|-|TRBJ1-1|-
TGTGCCAGCAGCGTAGACAGCGGTGGGTGGACTGAAGCTTTCTTT
CASSVDSGGWTEAFF
>TRBV7-2|-|TRBJ2-3|-
TGTGCCAGCAGCTTAGGGTTTACGGGTGGCCCAGATACGCAGTATTTT
CASSLGFTGGPDTQYF
>TRBV5-4|TRBD1|TRBJ1-2|-
TGTGCCAGCAGCTCTTCGACAGGGGACTATGGCTACACCTTC
CASSSSTGDYGYTF
>TRBV7-9|-|TRBJ1-5|-
TGTGCCAGCAGCGCGACAGGCCTCAATCAGCCCCAGCATTTT
CASSATGLNQPQHF
>TRBV10-3|TRBD2|TRBJ2-1|few
TGTGCCATCAGTGAACCCCCCGGAGGACTAGCGGGAGGGCTCGGGTGGAGTGAGCAGTTCTTC
CAISEPPGGLAGGLGWSEQFF
>TRBV4-2|TRBD2|TRBJ2-5|-
TGTGCCAGCAGCCGCATAGCGGGAGGAGAGACCCAGTACTTC
CASSRIAGGETQYF
>TRBV5-5|-|TRBJ1-2|-
TGTGCCAGCAGCTTACAGGCTGCTAACTATGGCTACACCTTC
CASSLQAANYGYTF
>TRBV6-5|-|TRBJ2-2|-
TGTGCCAGCAGCAGGGTAACCGGGGAGCTGTTTTTT
CASSRVTGELFF
>TRBV21-1|-|TRBJ1-4|-
TGTGCCAGCAGCACGGCTCGACAGGAGCCTAATGAAAAACTGTTTTTT
CASSTARQEPNEKLFF
>TRBV6-5|-|TRBJ2-1|-
TGTGCCAGTTCAGTCAGAAGCTCCTACAATGAGCAGTTCTTC
CASSVRSSYNEQFF
>TRBV18|TRBD1|TRBJ1-1|-
TGTGCCAGCTCACTTCGGACAGGAGCGATGAACACTGAAGCTTTCTTT
CASSLRTGAMNTEAFF
>TRBV7-9|TRBD1|TRBJ1-4|few
TGTGCCAGCAGCCAAGGGACAGGCCGACCCGGGGCTAATGAAAAACTGTTTTTT
CASSQGTGRPGANEKLFF
>TRBV7-3|-|TRBJ2-1|-
TGTGCCAGCAGCCGGAGGGCGGCCAATGAGCAGTTCTTC
CASSRRAANEQFF
>TRBV5-5|-|TRBJ2-7|few
TGTGCCAGCAGCTTGGTAGGGGGCTACGAGCAGTACTTC
CASSLVGGYEQYF
>TRBV18|-|TRBJ2-2|-
TGTGCCAGCTCACTTCCTAGGGAGTCCGGGGAGCTGTTTTTT
CASSLPRESGELFF
>TRBV30|TRBD2|TRBJ2-2|once
TGTGCCTGGACTAGCGGGCTAGCGAACACCGGGGAGCTGTTTTTT
CAWTSGLANTGELFF
>TRBV6-6|TRBD1|TRBJ1-2|-
TGTGCCAGCAGTTACTCGAAAGGCCAGGGGGTCGGCTACACCTTC
CASSYSKGQGVGYTF
>TRBV5-6|TRBD2|TRBJ2-1|-
TGTGCCAGCAGCTTGCTAACTAGCGGGTTAGAGTACAATGAGCAGTTCTTC
CASSLLTSGLEYNEQFF
>TRBV5-1|TRBD1|TRBJ2-7|-
TGCGCCAGCAGCTTGAGACAGGGTAAACCCTACGAGCAGTACTTC
CASSLRQGKPYEQYF
>TRBV12-3/TRBV12-4|-|TRBJ2-7|few
TGTGCCAGCAGTTTCGGCTCCTACGAGCAGTACTTC
CASSFGSYEQYF
>TRBV11-2|TRBD1|TRBJ2-7|-
TGTGCCAGCAGCTCAGACAGGGGCTACGAGCAGTACTTC
CASSSDRGYEQYF
>TRBV1|-|TRBJ2-5|once
TGCACCAGCAGCCCGGCGGCCGAGCGGGAACGAGAGACCCAGTACTTC
CTSSPAAERERETQYF
>TRBV24-1|-|TRBJ2-5|-
TGTGCCACCAGTGATTTGCGTGGGGGCGCAGAGACCCAGTACTTC
CATSDLRGGAETQYF
>TRBV10-3|-|TRBJ2-7|few
TGTGCCATCAGTGAGTCCTACGGGACAACCTACGAGCAGTACTTC
CAISESYGTTYEQYF
>TRBV21-1|-|TRBJ2-3|-
TGTGCCAGCAGGACAGGGAGGACGACAGATACGCAGTATTTT
CASRTGRTTDTQYF
>TRBV11-3|-|TRBJ1-1|-
TGTGCCAGCAGCTTCAGGGAAGGGCTCCCTGAAGCTTTCTTT
CASSFREGLPEAFF
>TRBV19|-|TRBJ1-1|-
TGTGCCAGTAGTGAGTCGAAGCGGGAAGCTTTCTTT
CASSESKREAFF
>TRBV20-1|-|TRBJ2-3|-
TGCAGTGCCGAGGCGCAAGATACGCAGTATTTT
CSAEAQDTQYF
>TRBV28|TRBD1|TRBJ2-1|-
TGTGCCAGCAGTTTGGGGACAGGGTCCTACAATGAGCAGTTCTTC
CASSLGTGSYNEQFF
>TRBV19|-|TRBJ1-3|once
TGTGCCAGTAGCGTGCCTAACTCTGGAAACACCATATATTTT
CASSVPNSGNTIYF
>TRBV7-3|TRBD2|TRBJ2-7|-
TGTGCCAGCAGCTTAACTAGCGGGTCCTCCTACGAGCAGTACTTC
CASSLTSGSSYEQYF
>TRBV4-3|TRBD1|TRBJ1-6|-
TGCGCCAGCAGCCCGGCCTCCGGGACAGGGGGATCACCCCTCCACTTT
CASSPASGTGGSPLHF
>TRBV5-1|TRBD2|TRBJ2-7|-
TGCGCCAGCAGCTTGGGGACTAGCGGGGGGACCTACGAGCAGTACTTC
CASSLGTSGGTYEQYF
>TRBV2|-|TRBJ2-1|-
TGTGCCGTCATACCCTCCGGCTCCTACAATGAGCAGTTCTTC
CAVIPSGSYNEQFF
>TRBV5-4|-|TRBJ2-7|-
TGTGCCAGCAGCTTAACCACAGACTACGAGCAGTACTTC
CASSLTTDYEQYF
>TRBV9|-|TRBJ1-4|-
TGTGCCAGCAGCCCCGATTGGCGAGGGAGTCACGAAAAACTGTTTTTT
CASSPDWRGSHEKLFF
>TRBV4-1|-|TRBJ2-3|-
TGCGCCAGCAGCCAATCCCCGGGAAGAAGCACAGATACGCAGTATTTT
CASSQSPGRSTDTQYF
>TRBV7-7|TRBD2|TRBJ2-1|-
TGTGCCAGCAGCCCGGGACTAGCGGGCCCCAATGAGCAGTTCTTC
CASSPGLAGPNEQFF
>TRBV13|TRBD2|TRBJ2-1|-
TGTGCCAGCAGCCTCGGACTAGCGGGGGGGTACAATGAGCAGTTCTTC
CASSLGLAGGYNEQFF
>TRBV6-5|-|TRBJ2-1|-
TGTGCCAGCAGTTACTCACGCCTACTGGAGCAGTTCTTC
CASSYSRLLEQFF